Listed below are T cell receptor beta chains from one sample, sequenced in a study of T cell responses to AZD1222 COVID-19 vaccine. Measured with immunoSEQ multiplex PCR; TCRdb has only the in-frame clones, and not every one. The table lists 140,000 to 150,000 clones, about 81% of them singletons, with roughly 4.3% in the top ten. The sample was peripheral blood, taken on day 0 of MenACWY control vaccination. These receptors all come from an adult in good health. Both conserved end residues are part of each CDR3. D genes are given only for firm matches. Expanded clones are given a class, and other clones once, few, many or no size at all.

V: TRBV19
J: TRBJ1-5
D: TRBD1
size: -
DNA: TGTGCCAGTAGTACCCTGACAGGGTCCAATCAGCCCCAGCATTTT
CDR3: CASSTLTGSNQPQHF

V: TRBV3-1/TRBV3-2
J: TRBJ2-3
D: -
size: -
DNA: TGTGCCAGCAGCCAGCTTAGCACAGATACGCAGTATTTT
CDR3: CASSQLSTDTQYF

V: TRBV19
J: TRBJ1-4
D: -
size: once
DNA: TGTGCCAGTAGTATGTGGGGGACCGGAGAAAAACTGTTTTTT
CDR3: CASSMWGTGEKLFF

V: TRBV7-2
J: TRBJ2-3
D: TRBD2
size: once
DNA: TGTGCCAGCAGCTGGGGGACTAGCGCAAACACAGATACGCAGTATTTT
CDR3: CASSWGTSANTDTQYF

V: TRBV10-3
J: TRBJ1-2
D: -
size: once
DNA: TGTGCCATCAGTGAGGCGTACTATGGCTACACCTTC
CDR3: CAISEAYYGYTF

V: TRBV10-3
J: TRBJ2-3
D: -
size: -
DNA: TGTGCCATCAGTGAGCCCCAGGGTTTTAGCACAGATACGCAGTATTTT
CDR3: CAISEPQGFSTDTQYF

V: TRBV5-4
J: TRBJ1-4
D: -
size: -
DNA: TGTGCCAGCGGCCAAACCACTAATGAAAAACTGTTTTTT
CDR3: CASGQTTNEKLFF

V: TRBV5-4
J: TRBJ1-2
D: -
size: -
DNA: TGTGCCAGCAGCTTGGAAACCGGACTCTATGGCTACACCTTC
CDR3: CASSLETGLYGYTF

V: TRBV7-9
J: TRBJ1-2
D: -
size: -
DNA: TGTGCCAGCAGCTTCTCGAGGGACTATGGCTACACCTTC
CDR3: CASSFSRDYGYTF

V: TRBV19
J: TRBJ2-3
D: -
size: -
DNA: TGTGCCAGTAGTATACCAGGGAGCACAGATACGCAGTATTTT
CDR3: CASSIPGSTDTQYF

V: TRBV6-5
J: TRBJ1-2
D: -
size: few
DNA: TGTGCCAGCAGCCTACATCTCGGGGATGGCTACACCTTC
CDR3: CASSLHLGDGYTF

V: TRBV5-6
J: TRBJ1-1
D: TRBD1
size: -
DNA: TGTGCCAGCATGCGTCAGGGGGCAAGCACTGAAGCTTTCTTT
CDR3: CASMRQGASTEAFF

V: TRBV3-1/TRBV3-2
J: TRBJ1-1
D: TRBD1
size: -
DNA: TGTGCCAGCAGCCGCCAACGGGACAGGGCCACTGAAGCTTTCTTT
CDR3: CASSRQRDRATEAFF

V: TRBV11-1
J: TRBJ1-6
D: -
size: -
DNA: TGTGCCAGCAGCTTAACCACTGCCTCACCCCTCCACTTT
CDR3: CASSLTTASPLHF

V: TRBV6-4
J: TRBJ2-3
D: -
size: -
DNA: TGTGCCAGCAGTGAAACCCCAGCCGGGGCGCAGTATTTT
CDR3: CASSETPAGAQYF

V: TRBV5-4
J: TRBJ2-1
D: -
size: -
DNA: TGTGCCAGCGGACCGCAGGGGCGGGATGAGCAGTTCTTC
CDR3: CASGPQGRDEQFF

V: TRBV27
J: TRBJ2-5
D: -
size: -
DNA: TGTGCCAGCAGTTTATCGGGGGGCAGGCGGGAGACCCAGTACTTC
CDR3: CASSLSGGRRETQYF

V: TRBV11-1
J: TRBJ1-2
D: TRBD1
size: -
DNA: TGTGCCAGCAGCTTCGGGCAGGGGGCGTATGGCTACACCTTC
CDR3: CASSFGQGAYGYTF

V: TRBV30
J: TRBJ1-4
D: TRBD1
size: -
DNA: TGTGCCTGGAGCTCGGGACAGAGCAATTCTGAAAAACTGTTTTTT
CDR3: CAWSSGQSNSEKLFF

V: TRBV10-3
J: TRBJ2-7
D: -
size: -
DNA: TGTGCCATCGGCTCTGACAGTTTCTACGAGCAGTACTTC
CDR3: CAIGSDSFYEQYF

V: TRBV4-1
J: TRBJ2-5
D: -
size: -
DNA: TGCGCCAGCAGCCAAGTCGGACAGACCCAGTACTTC
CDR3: CASSQVGQTQYF

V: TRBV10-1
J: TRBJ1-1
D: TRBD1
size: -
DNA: TGCGCCAGCAGTGAGTCGATAGGGGACAGGGACGCTTTCTTT
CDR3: CASSESIGDRDAFF

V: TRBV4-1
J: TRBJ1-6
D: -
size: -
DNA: TGCGCCAGCAGCCAAGATGGAACTTCCGGATCCCCCCTCCACTTT
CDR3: CASSQDGTSGSPLHF

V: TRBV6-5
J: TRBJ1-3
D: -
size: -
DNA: TGTGCCAGCAGTTACCTGCGGCCGAGCTCTGGAAACACCATATATTTT
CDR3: CASSYLRPSSGNTIYF

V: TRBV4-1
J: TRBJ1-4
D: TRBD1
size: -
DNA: TGCGCCAGCAGCCAAGCGGACAGGGGTTGGGAAAAACTGTTTTTT
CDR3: CASSQADRGWEKLFF

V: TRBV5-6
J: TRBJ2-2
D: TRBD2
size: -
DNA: TGTGCCAGCAAGGAGACTAGCGGGGTGAACACCGGGGAGCTGTTTTTT
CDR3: CASKETSGVNTGELFF

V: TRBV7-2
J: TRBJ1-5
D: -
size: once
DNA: TGTGCCAGCAGCTTAGTGGGGGGCCCTAGCAATCAGCCCCAGCATTTT
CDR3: CASSLVGGPSNQPQHF

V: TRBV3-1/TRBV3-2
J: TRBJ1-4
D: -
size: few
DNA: TGTGCCAGCAGCCGGAACAGAGCTAATGAAAAACTGTTTTTT
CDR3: CASSRNRANEKLFF

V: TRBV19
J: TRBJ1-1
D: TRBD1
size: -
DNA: TGTGCCAGTAGCCAGGGACAGAGGAACACTGAAGCTTTCTTT
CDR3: CASSQGQRNTEAFF

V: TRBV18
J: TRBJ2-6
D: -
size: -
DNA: TGTGCCAGCTCACAGGGTCTCGGGGCCAACGTCCTGACTTTC
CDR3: CASSQGLGANVLTF

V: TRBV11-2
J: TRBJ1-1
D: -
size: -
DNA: TGTGCCAGCAGCCAGGGGTGGAACACTGAAGCTTTCTTT
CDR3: CASSQGWNTEAFF

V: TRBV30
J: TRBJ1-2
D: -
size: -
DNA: TGTGCCTGGAGGCCCGGGGGAGGCTATGGCTACACCTTC
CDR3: CAWRPGGGYGYTF

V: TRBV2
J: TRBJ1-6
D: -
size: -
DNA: TGTGCCAGCGGGTACGGAAGGGATAATTCACCCCTCCACTTT
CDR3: CASGYGRDNSPLHF

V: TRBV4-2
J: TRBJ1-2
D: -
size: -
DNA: TGTGCCAGCAGCCAAGACCCAGGGATGGGCTATGGCTACACCTTC
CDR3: CASSQDPGMGYGYTF

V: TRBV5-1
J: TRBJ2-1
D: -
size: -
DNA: TGCGCCAGCAGCGACTCCCTGGCGTCCTCAAAATACAATGAGCAGTTCTTC
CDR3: CASSDSLASSKYNEQFF

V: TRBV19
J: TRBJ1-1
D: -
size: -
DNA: TGTGCCACCTGGGGACGGGGGGCTGAAGCTTTCTTT
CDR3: CATWGRGAEAFF

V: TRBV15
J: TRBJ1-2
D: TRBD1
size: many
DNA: TGTGCCACCAGCATAGGACAGGATCCCTATGGCTACACCTTC
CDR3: CATSIGQDPYGYTF

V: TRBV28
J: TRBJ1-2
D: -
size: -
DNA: TGTGCCAGCAGTTTGAGTGGCAGGGGATATGGCTACACCTTC
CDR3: CASSLSGRGYGYTF

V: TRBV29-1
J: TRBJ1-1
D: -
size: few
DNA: TGCAGCGTTGAAGAAGGCAGAGTAGCTGAAGCTTTCTTT
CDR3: CSVEEGRVAEAFF

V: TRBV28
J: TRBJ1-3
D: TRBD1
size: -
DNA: TGTGCCAGCAGTTGGGGGGGGACAGTAGGAAACACCATATATTTT
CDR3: CASSWGGTVGNTIYF

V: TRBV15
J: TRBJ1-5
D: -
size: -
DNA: TGTGCCACCAGCGCGACCCGGGACCGTTCTTATAGCAATCAGCCCCAGCATTTT
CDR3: CATSATRDRSYSNQPQHF

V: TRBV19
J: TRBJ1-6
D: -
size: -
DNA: TGTGCCAGTAGTATTACAGACTCCTATAATTCACCCCTCCACTTT
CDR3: CASSITDSYNSPLHF

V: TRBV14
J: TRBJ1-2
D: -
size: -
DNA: TGTGCCAGCAGCCATAGTCGGGGGAATGGCTACACCTTC
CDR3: CASSHSRGNGYTF

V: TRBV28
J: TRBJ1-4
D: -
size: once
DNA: TGTGCCAGCAGTTACATTGCCAAGACGGGCTTCGAGGCGGAAAAACTGTTTTTT
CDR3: CASSYIAKTGFEAEKLFF

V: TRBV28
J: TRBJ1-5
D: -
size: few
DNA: TGTGCCAGCAGTTTATCCCCAGGGTTAGGGGGGATCAATCAGCCCCAGCATTTT
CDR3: CASSLSPGLGGINQPQHF

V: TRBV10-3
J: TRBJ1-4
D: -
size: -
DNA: TGTGCCATCAGTGAGTCGCAGGGATCGGATGAAAAACTGTTTTTT
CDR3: CAISESQGSDEKLFF

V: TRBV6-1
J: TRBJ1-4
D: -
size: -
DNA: TGTGCCAGCAGTGAAGAAGGGGTACCTTCGCAAAAACTGTTTTTT
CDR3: CASSEEGVPSQKLFF

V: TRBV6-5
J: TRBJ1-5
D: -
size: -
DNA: TGTGCCAGCGCGCAGGACCCTAGCAATCAGCCCCAGCATTTT
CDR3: CASAQDPSNQPQHF